One and the same sample provided the 10 T cell receptor beta chains below, sequenced in a study of blood T cell repertoires in COVID-19. Assay used: immunoSEQ multiplex PCR; TCRdb lists only in-frame clones, some missing. The sample records roughly 460,000 clones, roughly 89% being singletons. The sample comprised peripheral blood. These receptors came from a man younger than 35 with COVID-19, enrolled during active disease.

The chain joins TRBV5-4 to TRBJ2-5; the match to TRBD2 covers 8 bases. The CDR3 totals 16 residues. Germline V gives CDR1 SGHNT, CDR2 YYREEE (reference sequence). Unmatched junction bases numbered 11, after V lost 6 bases and J lost 1 base. The CDR3 nucleotides read TGTGCCAGCAAGGGAACTGGCGGGGGGACCCAAGAGACCCAGTACTTC. Its protein product is CASKGTGGGTQETQYF.

This clone appeared a few times. The rearrangement joins TRBV24-1 to TRBJ2-7; maybe TRBD1 (6 bases). The CDR3 is 14 residues long. The germline V and J ends were trimmed by 3 bases and 4 bases, with 12 bases remaining between them. The germline gives CDR1 KGHDR, CDR2 SFDVKD. The CDR3 coding sequence is TGTGCCACCAGTGATGCCACAGGGAAATACGAGCAGTACTTC. Its translation is CATSDATGKYEQYF.

This chain connects TRBV14 to TRBJ2-7; D perhaps matches TRBD1 (6 bases). V gave up 3 bases and J gave up 3 bases, with 9 bases separating them. The CDR3 runs 13 residues. CDR1 is SGHDN, CDR2 FVKESK, per germline. DNA of the CDR3: TGTGCCAGCAGCCACATCAGGGGCTACGAGCAGTACTTC. The encoded protein is CASSHIRGYEQYF.

This clone appeared once. V gene TRBV15 combines with J gene TRBJ1-2, with unresolved D. Trimming left V 3 bases short and J 8 bases short, with 13 bases between. In germline, CDR1 is LNHNV, CDR2 YYDKDF (reference sequence). This CDR3 is built from 13 residues. The DNA of the CDR3 is TGTGCCACCAGCAGGGCCCGAAGCGGAGGCTACACCTTC. Residues: CATSRARSGGYTF.

The chain combines TRBV6-5 with TRBJ1-2; possibly TRBD1 for D (6 bases). V dropped 6 bases and J dropped 7 bases, with 18 bases sitting between them. The CDR3 has 14 amino acids. Germline V gene data show CDR1 as MNHEY and CDR2 as SVGAGI. The CDR3, as DNA: TGTGCCAGCAGCCATGACAGGAAAGATCTTGGCTACACCTTC. Translation: CASSHDRKDLGYTF.

V gene TRBV5-4 combines with J gene TRBJ2-7, with D tentatively TRBD1 (7 bases). This CDR3 spans 14 amino acids. Germline assignment: CDR1 SGHNT and CDR2 YYREEE (reference sequence). V was trimmed by 4 bases and J by 2 bases, leaving 13 bases between them. The CDR3 nucleotides are TGTGCCAGCAGCCAGGCAGGGGGGACCTACGAGCAGTACTTC. Amino acids: CASSQAGGTYEQYF.

The V and J genes are TRBV6-6 and TRBJ2-2; 11 nucleotides align to TRBD1. Losses at the gene ends were 2 bases for V and 4 bases for J; bases not matched to a gene: 3. CDR1 and CDR2 from the germline V gene are MNHNY and SVGAGI (reference sequence). This CDR3 has 16 amino acids. The CDR3 loop is CASSYGGQGGTGELFF. The CDR3, as DNA: TGTGCCAGCAGTTACGGGGGACAGGGGGGCACCGGGGAGCTGTTTTTT.

The chain is built from TRBV10-1 and TRBJ2-7; 7 positions match TRBD1. The junction had 8 bases not matched to a gene; V was cut back by 4 bases and J by 2 bases. Germline V lookup: CDR1 WNHNN, CDR2 SYGVQD (reference sequence). The CDR3 has 15 amino acids. CDR3 nucleotide sequence: TGCGCCAGCAGTGTCGGGACAGCCACCCCCTACGAGCAGTACTTC. Its protein product is CASSVGTATPYEQYF.

This clone appeared a few times. The chain links TRBV25-1 to TRBJ1-1; D unresolved. Germline V CDR1 and CDR2: MGHDK, SYGVNS. The CDR3 runs to 14 residues. V was cut by 4 bases and J by 1 base, with 10 bases left in between. DNA for the CDR3: TGTGCCAGCAGTGGGTTAGAGTCGAACACTGAAGCTTTCTTT. This encodes CASSGLESNTEAFF.

This chain uses TRBV15 with TRBJ1-2; 7 bases match TRBD1. The CDR3 runs 13 residues. CDR1 LNHNV and CDR2 YYDKDF come from the germline V gene (reference sequence). The junction had 1 base not matched to a gene; V was cut back by 4 bases and J by 2 bases. In DNA, the CDR3 is TGTGCCACCAGCAAGGACAGGAACTATGGCTACACCTTC. The encoded protein is CATSKDRNYGYTF.